These T cell receptor beta chains were read from a single sample in a study of CD8 T cells in Susac syndrome. A single record per CDR3 protein comes from TCRdb applying MiXCR to the immunoSEQ multiplex PCR reads. The table records fewer than 150,000 distinct CDR3 sequences, roughly 94% of them present only once. What was sequenced was CD8+ T cells from PBMCs. The source of these receptors is a human donor with Susac syndrome. The CDR3 runs from the conserved cysteine through the conserved F or W.

CDR3aa: CAWTPRWGDYNEQFF; j_gene: TRBJ2-1; len: 15; v_gene: TRBV30
CDR3aa: CASSDAPGTEAFF; j_gene: TRBJ1-1; len: 13; v_gene: TRBV6-1
CDR3aa: CASSFQGKEETQYF; j_gene: TRBJ2-5; len: 14; v_gene: TRBV7-9
CDR3aa: CASRQTGVGETQYF; j_gene: TRBJ2-5; len: 14; v_gene: TRBV14
CDR3aa: CASSLQSAQPQHF; j_gene: TRBJ1-5; len: 13; v_gene: TRBV12-3/TRBV12-4
CDR3aa: CASSAVGTGELFF; j_gene: TRBJ2-2; len: 13; v_gene: TRBV7-9
CDR3aa: CSAPGTKGGELFF; j_gene: TRBJ2-2; len: 13; v_gene: TRBV20-1
CDR3aa: CASSVDGGVDTQYF; j_gene: TRBJ2-3; len: 14; v_gene: TRBV9
CDR3aa: CASSIADIQFF; j_gene: TRBJ2-1; len: 11; v_gene: TRBV19
CDR3aa: CASSSDIDATQYF; j_gene: TRBJ2-3; len: 13; v_gene: TRBV11-2
CDR3aa: CASSTAGSITEAFF; j_gene: TRBJ1-1; len: 14; v_gene: TRBV5-1
CDR3aa: CASSQAASGQETQYF; j_gene: TRBJ2-5; len: 15; v_gene: TRBV4-1
CDR3aa: CSVDRGGNTEAFF; j_gene: TRBJ1-1; len: 13; v_gene: TRBV29-1
CDR3aa: CASSHNLVERGNNEQFF; j_gene: TRBJ2-1; len: 17; v_gene: TRBV9
CDR3aa: CASSLEHFNQPQHF; j_gene: TRBJ1-5; len: 14; v_gene: TRBV5-1
CDR3aa: CASSVGPSGYGYTF; j_gene: TRBJ1-2; len: 14; v_gene: TRBV12-3/TRBV12-4
CDR3aa: CASSPDGLATNYNEQFF; j_gene: TRBJ2-1; len: 17; v_gene: TRBV12-3/TRBV12-4
CDR3aa: CSASFIGTGKYEAFF; j_gene: TRBJ1-1; len: 15; v_gene: TRBV20-1
CDR3aa: CASIPTSEINEQFF; j_gene: TRBJ2-1; len: 14; v_gene: TRBV7-9
CDR3aa: CSVARNDEQYF; j_gene: TRBJ2-7; len: 11; v_gene: TRBV29-1
CDR3aa: CASRLSRGSTEAFF; j_gene: TRBJ1-1; len: 14; v_gene: TRBV4-1
CDR3aa: CSVEEAQGLSYEQYF; j_gene: TRBJ2-7; len: 15; v_gene: TRBV29-1
CDR3aa: CASSVTGYEKLFF; j_gene: TRBJ1-4; len: 13; v_gene: TRBV7-9
CDR3aa: CASSLTGAEGYTF; j_gene: TRBJ1-2; len: 13; v_gene: TRBV7-6
CDR3aa: CAWSEADRIYF; j_gene: TRBJ1-3; len: 11; v_gene: TRBV30
CDR3aa: CASSYPGAKGGNEQFF; j_gene: TRBJ2-1; len: 16; v_gene: TRBV28
CDR3aa: CASSVDDSANYGYTF; j_gene: TRBJ1-2; len: 15; v_gene: TRBV9
CDR3aa: CASSRQGPTTNEKLFF; j_gene: TRBJ1-4; len: 16; v_gene: TRBV27
CDR3aa: CASRRLGNSGANVLTF; j_gene: TRBJ2-6; len: 16; v_gene: TRBV28
CDR3aa: CASSHRSSQETQYF; j_gene: TRBJ2-5; len: 14; v_gene: TRBV5-4
CDR3aa: CASRPGTANAYEQYF; j_gene: TRBJ2-7; len: 15; v_gene: TRBV4-1
CDR3aa: CASTDSQGINQPQHF; j_gene: TRBJ1-5; len: 15; v_gene: TRBV6-1
CDR3aa: CASSQPSTDTQYF; j_gene: TRBJ2-3; len: 13; v_gene: TRBV4-1
CDR3aa: CASSPSGNEQFF; j_gene: TRBJ2-1; len: 12; v_gene: TRBV4-1
CDR3aa: CATSFGNEQFF; j_gene: TRBJ2-1; len: 11; v_gene: TRBV15
CDR3aa: CASSLAEVASQETQYF; j_gene: TRBJ2-5; len: 16; v_gene: TRBV7-9
CDR3aa: CASSTVAGGYNEQFF; j_gene: TRBJ2-1; len: 15; v_gene: TRBV5-4
CDR3aa: CASSFGQGVHEQYF; j_gene: TRBJ2-7; len: 14; v_gene: TRBV27
CDR3aa: CASSKENRDRIRGGPKETQYF; j_gene: TRBJ2-5; len: 21; v_gene: TRBV21-1
CDR3aa: CASSSRENYGYTF; j_gene: TRBJ1-2; len: 13; v_gene: TRBV12-3/TRBV12-4
CDR3aa: CSARERGLSYNEQFF; j_gene: TRBJ2-1; len: 15; v_gene: TRBV20-1
CDR3aa: CASSKGLAGAASYNEQFF; j_gene: TRBJ2-1; len: 18; v_gene: TRBV12-3/TRBV12-4
CDR3aa: CASSRGRQPNTGELFF; j_gene: TRBJ2-2; len: 16; v_gene: TRBV3-1
CDR3aa: CASSLSDTEAFF; j_gene: TRBJ1-1; len: 12; v_gene: TRBV7-9
CDR3aa: CASSQGKYGYTF; j_gene: TRBJ1-2; len: 12; v_gene: TRBV4-2
CDR3aa: CASSLGEEAFF; j_gene: TRBJ1-1; len: 11; v_gene: TRBV5-1
CDR3aa: CASRPHKNIQYF; j_gene: TRBJ2-4; len: 12; v_gene: TRBV2
CDR3aa: CATSRWRGGPPETQYF; j_gene: TRBJ2-5; len: 16; v_gene: TRBV15
CDR3aa: CASSVFQGSAGELFF; j_gene: TRBJ2-2; len: 15; v_gene: TRBV7-6
CDR3aa: CASSLARLRADTQYF; j_gene: TRBJ2-3; len: 15; v_gene: TRBV5-4
CDR3aa: CASSQEGQSYEQYF; j_gene: TRBJ2-7; len: 14; v_gene: TRBV4-1